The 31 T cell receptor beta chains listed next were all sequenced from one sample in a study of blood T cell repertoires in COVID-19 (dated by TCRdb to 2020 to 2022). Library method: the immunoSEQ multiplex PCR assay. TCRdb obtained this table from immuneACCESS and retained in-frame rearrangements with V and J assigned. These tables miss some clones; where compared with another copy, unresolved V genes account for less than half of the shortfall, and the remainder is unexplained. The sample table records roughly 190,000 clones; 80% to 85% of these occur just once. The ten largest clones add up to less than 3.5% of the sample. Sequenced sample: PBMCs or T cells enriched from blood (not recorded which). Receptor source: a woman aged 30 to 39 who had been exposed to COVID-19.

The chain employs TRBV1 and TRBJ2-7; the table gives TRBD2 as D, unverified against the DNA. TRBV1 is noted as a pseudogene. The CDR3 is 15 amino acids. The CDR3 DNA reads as TGCACCAGCAGCCGAGGGGAGGCGGGCTCCTACGAGCAGTACTTC. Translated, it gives CTSSRGEAGSYEQYF.

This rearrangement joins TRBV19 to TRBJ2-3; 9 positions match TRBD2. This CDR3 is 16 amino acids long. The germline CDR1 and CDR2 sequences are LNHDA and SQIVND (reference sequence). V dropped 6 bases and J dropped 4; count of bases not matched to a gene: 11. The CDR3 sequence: CASRTFAGGAPDTQYF. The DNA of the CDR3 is TGTGCCAGTAGGACCTTTGCGGGGGGGGCGCCAGATACGCAGTATTTT.

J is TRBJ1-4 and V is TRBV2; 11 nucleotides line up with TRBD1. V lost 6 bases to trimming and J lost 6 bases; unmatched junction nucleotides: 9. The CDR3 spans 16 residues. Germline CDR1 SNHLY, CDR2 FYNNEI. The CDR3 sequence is CASRSGTGGPDEKLFF. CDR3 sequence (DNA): TGTGCCAGCAGATCCGGGACAGGGGGGCCCGATGAAAAACTGTTTTTT.

CDR3 sequence: CASSIGTASYTEAFF. The CDR3 nucleotides read TGTGCCAGTAGTATTGGAACAGCCTCCTACACTGAAGCTTTCTTT. The rearrangement links TRBV19 to TRBJ1-1; D remains ambiguous. The CDR3 consists of 15 residues. Germline V gene lookup returns CDR1 LNHDA and CDR2 SQIVND (reference sequence). V was pared by 3 bases and J by 3 bases, with 14 bases between.

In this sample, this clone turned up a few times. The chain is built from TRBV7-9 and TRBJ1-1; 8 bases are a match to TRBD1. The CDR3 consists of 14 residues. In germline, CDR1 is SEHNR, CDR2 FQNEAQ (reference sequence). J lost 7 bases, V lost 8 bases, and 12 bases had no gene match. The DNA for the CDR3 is TGTGCCAGCGTTTCGTTAATCGGGACAGGTGAAGCTTTCTTT. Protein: CASVSLIGTGEAFF.

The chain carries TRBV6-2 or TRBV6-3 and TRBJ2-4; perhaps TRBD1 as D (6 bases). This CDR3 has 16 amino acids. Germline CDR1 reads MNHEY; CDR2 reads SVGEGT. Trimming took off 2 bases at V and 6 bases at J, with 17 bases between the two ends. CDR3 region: CASSYDKGRQANIQYF. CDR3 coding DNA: TGTGCCAGCAGTTACGATAAGGGCCGACAGGCAAACATTCAGTACTTC.

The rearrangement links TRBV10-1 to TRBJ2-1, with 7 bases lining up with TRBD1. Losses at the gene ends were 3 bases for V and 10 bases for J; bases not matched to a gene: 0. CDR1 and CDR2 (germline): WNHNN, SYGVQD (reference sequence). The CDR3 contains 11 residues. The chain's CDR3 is CASSDRGEQFF. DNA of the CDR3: TGCGCCAGCAGTGACAGGGGGGAGCAGTTCTTC.

The CDR3 DNA is TGTGCCAGTAGTAAGGGACTAGCGGGGGATTACGAGCAGTACTTC. As protein: CASSKGLAGDYEQYF. The chain links TRBV19 to TRBJ2-7; 14 bases are a match to TRBD2. V lost 4 bases, J lost 4 bases, and 3 bases stayed unmatched. From germline, CDR1 is LNHDA and CDR2 SQIVND (reference sequence). The CDR3 totals 15 residues.

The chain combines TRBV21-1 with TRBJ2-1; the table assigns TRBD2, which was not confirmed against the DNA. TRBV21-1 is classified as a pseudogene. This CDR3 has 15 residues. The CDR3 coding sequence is TGTGCCAGCAGCACCGAGGGGGGGCATTACAATGAGCAGTTCTTC. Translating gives CASSTEGGHYNEQFF.

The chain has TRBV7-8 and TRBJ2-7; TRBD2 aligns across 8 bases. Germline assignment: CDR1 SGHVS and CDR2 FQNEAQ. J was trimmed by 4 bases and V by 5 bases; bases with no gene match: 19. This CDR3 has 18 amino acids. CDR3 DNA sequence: TGTGCCAGCAGCGAACGGGGGGGGGAACTCAGCATTCATTACGAGCAGTACTTC. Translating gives CASSERGGELSIHYEQYF.

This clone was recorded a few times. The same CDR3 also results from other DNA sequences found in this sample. The CDR3 here is CASSLVGVEAFF. CDR3 sequence (DNA): TGCGCCAGCAGCTTGGTAGGGGTTGAAGCTTTCTTT. This chain uses TRBV5-1 with TRBJ1-1, with D maybe TRBD1 (5 bases). Germline V CDR1 and CDR2: SGHRS, YFSETQ. CDR3 size: 12 residues. V was clipped by 0 bases and J by 7 bases, with 7 bases between them.

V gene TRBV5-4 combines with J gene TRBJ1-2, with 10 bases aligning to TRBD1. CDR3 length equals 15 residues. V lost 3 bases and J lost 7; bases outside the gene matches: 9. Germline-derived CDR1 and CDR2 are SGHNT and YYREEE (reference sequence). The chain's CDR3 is CASSSPGTGVGGYTF. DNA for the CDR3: TGTGCCAGCAGCTCCCCCGGGACAGGGGTCGGTGGCTACACCTTC.

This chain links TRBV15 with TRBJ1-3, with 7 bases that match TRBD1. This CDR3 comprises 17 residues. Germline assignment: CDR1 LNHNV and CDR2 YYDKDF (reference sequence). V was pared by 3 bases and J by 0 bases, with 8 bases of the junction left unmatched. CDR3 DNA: TGTGCCACCAGCAGTAAGACAGGGCGAATCTCTGGAAACACCATATATTTT. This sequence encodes CATSSKTGRISGNTIYF.

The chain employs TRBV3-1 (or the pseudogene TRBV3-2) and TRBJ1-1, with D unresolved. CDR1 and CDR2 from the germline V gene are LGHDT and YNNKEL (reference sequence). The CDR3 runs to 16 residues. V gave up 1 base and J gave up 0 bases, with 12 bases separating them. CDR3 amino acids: CASSQAYSEMNTEAFF. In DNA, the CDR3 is TGTGCCAGCAGCCAAGCTTATAGCGAGATGAACACTGAAGCTTTCTTT.

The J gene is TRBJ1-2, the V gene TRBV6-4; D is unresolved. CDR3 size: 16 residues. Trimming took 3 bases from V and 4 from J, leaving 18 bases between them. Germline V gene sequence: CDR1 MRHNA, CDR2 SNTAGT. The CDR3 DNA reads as TGTGCCAGCAGTGAATCTCTTGGCAGAGGGCTCTATGGCTACACCTTC. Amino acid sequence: CASSESLGRGLYGYTF.

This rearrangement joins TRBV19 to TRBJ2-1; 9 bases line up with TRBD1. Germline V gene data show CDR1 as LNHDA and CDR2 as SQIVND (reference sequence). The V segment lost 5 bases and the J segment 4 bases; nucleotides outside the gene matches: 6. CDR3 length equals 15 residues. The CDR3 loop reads CASSSPGQGYNEQFF. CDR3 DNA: TGTGCCAGTAGTTCTCCGGGACAGGGTTACAATGAGCAGTTCTTC.

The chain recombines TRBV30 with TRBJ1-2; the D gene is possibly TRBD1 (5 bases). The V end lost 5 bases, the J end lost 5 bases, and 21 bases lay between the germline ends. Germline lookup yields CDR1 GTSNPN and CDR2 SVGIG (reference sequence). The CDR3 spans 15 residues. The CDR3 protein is CAWDSRTSGLYGYTF. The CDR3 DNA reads TGTGCCTGGGATTCTCGGACAAGTGGTCTTTATGGCTACACCTTC.

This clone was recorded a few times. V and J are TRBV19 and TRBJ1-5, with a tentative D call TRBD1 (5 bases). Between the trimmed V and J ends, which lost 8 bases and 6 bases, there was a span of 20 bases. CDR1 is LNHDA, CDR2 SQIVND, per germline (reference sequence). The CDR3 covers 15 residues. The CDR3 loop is CASAERDAGTQPQHF. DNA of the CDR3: TGTGCCAGTGCCGAGCGGGACGCAGGCACTCAGCCCCAGCATTTT. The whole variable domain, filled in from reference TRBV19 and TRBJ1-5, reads DGGITQSPKYLFRKEGQNVTLSCEQNLNHDAMYWYRQDPGQGLRLIYYSQIVNDFQKGDIAEGYSVSREKKESFPLTVTSAQKNPTAFYLCASAERDAGTQPQHFGDGTRLSIL.

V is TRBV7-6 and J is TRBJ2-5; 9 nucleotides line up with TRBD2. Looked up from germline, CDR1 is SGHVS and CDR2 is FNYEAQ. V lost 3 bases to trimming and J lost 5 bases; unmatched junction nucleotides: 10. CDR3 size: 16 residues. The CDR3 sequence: CASSFPSAGGRETQYF. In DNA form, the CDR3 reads TGTGCCAGCAGCTTCCCCTCTGCGGGGGGGAGGGAGACCCAGTACTTC.

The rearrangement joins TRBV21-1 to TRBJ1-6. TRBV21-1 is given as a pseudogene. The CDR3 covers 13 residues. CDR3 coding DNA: TGTGCCAGAGCCGGGGCCTATAATTCACCCCTCCACTTT. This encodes CARAGAYNSPLHF.

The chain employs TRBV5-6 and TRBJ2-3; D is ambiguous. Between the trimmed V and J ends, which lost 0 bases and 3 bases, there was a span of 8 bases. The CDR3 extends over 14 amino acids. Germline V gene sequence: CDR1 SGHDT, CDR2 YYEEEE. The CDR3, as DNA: TGTGCCAGCAGCTTGGGAGGTGGGACAGATACGCAGTATTTT. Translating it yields CASSLGGGTDTQYF.

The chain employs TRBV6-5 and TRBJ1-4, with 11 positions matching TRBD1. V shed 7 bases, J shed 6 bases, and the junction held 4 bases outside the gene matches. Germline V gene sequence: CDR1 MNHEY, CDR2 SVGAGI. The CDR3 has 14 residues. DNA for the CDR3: TGTGCCAGCACCCCGGGACAGGGGGATGAAAAACTGTTTTTT. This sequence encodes CASTPGQGDEKLFF.

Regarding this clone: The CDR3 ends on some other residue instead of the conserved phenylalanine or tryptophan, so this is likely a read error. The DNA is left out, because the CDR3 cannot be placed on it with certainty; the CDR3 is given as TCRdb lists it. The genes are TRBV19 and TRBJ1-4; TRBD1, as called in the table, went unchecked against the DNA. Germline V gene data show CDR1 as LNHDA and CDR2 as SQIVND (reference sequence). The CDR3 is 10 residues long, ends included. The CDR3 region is CASSIYGRGV.

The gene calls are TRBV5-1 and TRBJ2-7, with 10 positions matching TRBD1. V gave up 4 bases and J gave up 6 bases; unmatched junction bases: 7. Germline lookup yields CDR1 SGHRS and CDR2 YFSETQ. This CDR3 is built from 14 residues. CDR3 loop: CASSRTGGRREQYF. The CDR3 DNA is TGCGCCAGCAGCCGGACAGGGGGAAGGCGCGAGCAGTACTTC.

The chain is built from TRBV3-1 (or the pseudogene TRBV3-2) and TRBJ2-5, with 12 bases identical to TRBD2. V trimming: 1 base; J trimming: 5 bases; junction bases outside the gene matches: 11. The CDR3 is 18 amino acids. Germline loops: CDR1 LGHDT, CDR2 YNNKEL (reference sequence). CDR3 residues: CASSQGLTSGGDGETQYF. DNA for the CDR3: TGTGCCAGCAGCCAAGGCTTGACTAGCGGGGGAGACGGGGAGACCCAGTACTTC.

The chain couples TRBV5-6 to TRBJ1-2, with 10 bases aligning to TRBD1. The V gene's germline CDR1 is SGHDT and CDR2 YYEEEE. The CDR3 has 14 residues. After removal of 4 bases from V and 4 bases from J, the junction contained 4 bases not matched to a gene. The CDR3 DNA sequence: TGTGCCAGCAGCCGACAGGGGGCGGGCTATGGCTACACCTTC. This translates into CASSRQGAGYGYTF.

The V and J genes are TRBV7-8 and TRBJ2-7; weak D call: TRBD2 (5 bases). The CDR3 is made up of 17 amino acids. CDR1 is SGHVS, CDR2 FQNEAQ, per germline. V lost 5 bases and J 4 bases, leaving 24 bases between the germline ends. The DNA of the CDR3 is TGTGCCAGCAGCCCACCCCGAGGTCCGGGGATGGGGTACGAGCAGTACTTC. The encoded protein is CASSPPRGPGMGYEQYF.

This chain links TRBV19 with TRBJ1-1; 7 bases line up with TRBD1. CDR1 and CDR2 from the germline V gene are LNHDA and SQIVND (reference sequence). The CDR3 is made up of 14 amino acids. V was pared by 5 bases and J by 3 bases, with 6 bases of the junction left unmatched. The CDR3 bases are TGTGCCAGTAGTTACACAGGGGTTGACACTGAAGCTTTCTTT. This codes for CASSYTGVDTEAFF.

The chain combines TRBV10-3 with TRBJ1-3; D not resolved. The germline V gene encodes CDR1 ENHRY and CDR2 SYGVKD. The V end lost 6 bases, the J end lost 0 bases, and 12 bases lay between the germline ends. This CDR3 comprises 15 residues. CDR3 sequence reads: CAIRPFDISGNTIYF. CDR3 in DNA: TGTGCCATCAGACCTTTTGACATCTCTGGAAACACCATATATTTT.

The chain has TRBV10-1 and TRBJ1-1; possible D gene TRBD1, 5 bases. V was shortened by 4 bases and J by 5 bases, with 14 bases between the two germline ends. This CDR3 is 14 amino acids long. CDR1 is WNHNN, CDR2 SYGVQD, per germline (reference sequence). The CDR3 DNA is TGCGCCAGCAGTGTTGGCCAGGGATCAACTGAAGCTTTCTTT. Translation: CASSVGQGSTEAFF.

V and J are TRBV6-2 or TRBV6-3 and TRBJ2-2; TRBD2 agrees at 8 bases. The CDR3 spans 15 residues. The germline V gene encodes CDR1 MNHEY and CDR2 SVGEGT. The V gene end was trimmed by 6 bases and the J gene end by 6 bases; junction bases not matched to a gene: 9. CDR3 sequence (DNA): TGTGCCAGCAGCTTCCTCCGGGGGGGTGCCGGGGAGCTGTTTTTT. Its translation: CASSFLRGGAGELFF.